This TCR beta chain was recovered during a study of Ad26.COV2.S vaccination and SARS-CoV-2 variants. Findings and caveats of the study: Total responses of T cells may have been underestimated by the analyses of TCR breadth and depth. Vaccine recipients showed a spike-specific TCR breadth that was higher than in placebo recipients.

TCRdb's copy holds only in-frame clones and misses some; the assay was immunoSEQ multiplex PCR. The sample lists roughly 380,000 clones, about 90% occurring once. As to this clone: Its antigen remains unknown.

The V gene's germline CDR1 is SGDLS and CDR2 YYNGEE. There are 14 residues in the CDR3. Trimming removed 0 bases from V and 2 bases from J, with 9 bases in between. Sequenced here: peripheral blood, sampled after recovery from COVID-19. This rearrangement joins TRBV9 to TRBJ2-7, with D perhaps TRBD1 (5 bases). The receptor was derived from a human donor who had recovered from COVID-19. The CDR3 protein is CASSVDDSPYEQYF. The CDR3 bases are TGTGCCAGCAGCGTAGATGACAGCCCCTACGAGCAGTACTTC.